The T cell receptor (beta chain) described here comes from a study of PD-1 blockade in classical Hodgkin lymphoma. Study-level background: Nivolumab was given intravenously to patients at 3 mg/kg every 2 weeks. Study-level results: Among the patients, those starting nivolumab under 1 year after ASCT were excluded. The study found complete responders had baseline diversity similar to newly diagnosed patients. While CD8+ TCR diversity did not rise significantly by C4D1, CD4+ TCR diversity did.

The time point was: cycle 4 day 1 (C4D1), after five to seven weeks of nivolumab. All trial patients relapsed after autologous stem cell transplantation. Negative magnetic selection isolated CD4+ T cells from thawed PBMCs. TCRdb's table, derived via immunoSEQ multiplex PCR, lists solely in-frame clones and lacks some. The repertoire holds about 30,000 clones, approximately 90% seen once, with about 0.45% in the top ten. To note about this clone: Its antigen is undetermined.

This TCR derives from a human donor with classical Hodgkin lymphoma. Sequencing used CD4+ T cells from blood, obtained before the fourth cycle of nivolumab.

The CDR3 region is CASSLRGGTDTQYF. The CDR3 DNA sequence: TGTGCCAGCAGCTTACGGGGGGGGACAGATACGCAGTATTTT. V is TRBV5-4 and J is TRBJ2-3; 8 bases are shared with TRBD2. CDR1 and CDR2 from the germline V gene are SGHNT and YYREEE (reference sequence). CDR3 length: 14 residues. The ends lost 2 bases at V and 3 bases at J; junction bases unmatched: 2.